This entry lists 8 T cell receptor beta chains sequenced from one sample in a study of technical replicates of blood from several donors. Measured with immunoSEQ multiplex PCR; TCRdb has only the in-frame clones, and not every one. The repertoire holds around 83,000 clones, with around 94% as singletons. The specimen sequenced was T cells isolated from PBMCs. Source of these receptors: a human donor in good health.

J is TRBJ2-7 and V is TRBV6-5, with 13 bases fitting TRBD2. Germline V gene data show CDR1 as MNHEY and CDR2 as SVGAGI. The CDR3 spans 15 residues. With V trimmed by 6 bases and J by 2 bases, 4 bases remained unmatched. CDR3 DNA sequence: TGTGCCAGCAGATACACTAGCGGGAGGGCCTACGAGCAGTACTTC. This translates into CASRYTSGRAYEQYF.

J is TRBJ2-7 and V is TRBV5-1, with 14 bases lining up with TRBD2. V trimming: 0 bases; J trimming: 0 bases; junction bases outside the gene matches: 5. CDR3 size: 18 residues. CDR1 is SGHRS, CDR2 YFSETQ, per germline. CDR3 sequence (DNA): TGCGCCAGCAGCTTGGGGACTAGCGGGAGGAGTTTCTCCTACGAGCAGTACTTC. Residues: CASSLGTSGRSFSYEQYF.

This clone appeared once. V gene TRBV6-1 combines with J gene TRBJ1-4; maybe TRBD1 (6 bases). The germline V gene encodes CDR1 MNHNS and CDR2 SASEGT. Trimming took 4 bases from V and 0 from J, leaving 9 bases between them. There are 15 residues in the CDR3. CDR3 nucleotide sequence: TGTGCCAGCAGTGGTAGGACAGCAACTAATGAAAAACTGTTTTTT. This codes for CASSGRTATNEKLFF.

V is TRBV28 and J is TRBJ2-1; 12 bases align to TRBD2. CDR3 length: 17 residues. Germline loops: CDR1 MDHEN, CDR2 SYDVKM. The chain's CDR3 is CGTGTSGSPRFVNEQFF. The CDR3 coding sequence is TGTGGGACCGGGACTAGCGGGTCCCCGAGGTTCGTCAATGAGCAGTTCTTC.

This chain joins TRBV30 and TRBJ1-5; 10 nucleotides match TRBD1. This CDR3 has 13 residues. Germline CDR1 GTSNPN, CDR2 SVGIG (reference sequence). The V and J ends lost 0 bases and 8 bases, in that order; junction bases with no gene match: 1. Here the CDR3 reads CAWSVDRGEPQHF. The CDR3 DNA reads TGTGCCTGGAGTGTGGACAGGGGGGAGCCCCAGCATTTT.

There are a few counts of this clone. The V and J genes are TRBV4-2 and TRBJ2-1; weak D call: TRBD2 (6 bases). The CDR3 spans 14 residues. The germline V gene has CDR1 LGHNA and CDR2 YNFKEQ. Trimming took 1 base from V and 5 from J, leaving 9 bases between them. CDR3 amino acids: CASSQGRENNEQFF. The CDR3 DNA reads TGTGCCAGCAGCCAAGGGAGGGAAAACAATGAGCAGTTCTTC.

This chain links TRBV10-3 with TRBJ1-5; D gene unclear. The germline V gene encodes CDR1 ENHRY and CDR2 SYGVKD. Trimming cost V 0 bases and J 7 bases, with 13 bases left between them. This CDR3 has 15 amino acids. The CDR3 DNA sequence: TGTGCCATCAGTGAGTCGGAACCGGGTTTACAGCCCCAGCATTTT. It is translated as CAISESEPGLQPQHF.

The chain couples TRBV5-4 to TRBJ1-2; no reliable D call. Looked up from germline, CDR1 is SGHNT and CDR2 is YYREEE (reference sequence). The CDR3 is 11 residues long. Trimming left V 10 bases short and J 6 bases short, with 13 bases between. In DNA form, the CDR3 reads TGTGCCGGGATCGTCGGGGATGGCTACACCTTC. The encoded protein is CAGIVGDGYTF.